This T cell receptor beta chain was sequenced for a study of blood T cell repertoires in COVID-19. About the study: From the United States, Italy and Spain came samples of acute and convalescent COVID-19. PBMCs, B-cell-depleted T cells, or T cells were the source of the cDNA or gDNA that made up the material.

Original handling: Researchers report that nucleated cell counts were estimated from reference gene primer amplification. The data were produced by immunoSEQ multiplex PCR, yet TCRdb's version contains in-frame clones alone and is incomplete. V, J and clone size reflect that table, while D and trimming were determined from the DNA. This table has about 86,000 clones, more than 65% appearing once. The clonotype was recovered from a man between 65 and 85 years old with acute or convalescent COVID-19. The sample consisted of peripheral blood.

The CDR3 loop is CASSEARAVFYEQYF. CDR3 bases: TGTGCCAGCAGTGAAGCGAGGGCGGTTTTCTACGAGCAGTACTTC. V gene TRBV6-1 combines with J gene TRBJ2-7; D might be TRBD2 (5 bases). The length of the CDR3 is 15 residues. Trimming cost V 0 bases and J 3 bases, with 12 bases left between them. Germline V gene sequence: CDR1 MNHNS, CDR2 SASEGT.